This passage covers 13 T cell receptor beta chains from one sample sequenced in a study of T cell repertoires in ileal Crohn's disease. The table came from immunoSEQ multiplex PCR; TCRdb's copy has only in-frame clones and leaves some out. Seen here are some 60,000 clones, approximately 88% observed once, and the top ten hold about 1.9%. Time point: neoterminal ileum biopsy at postoperative endoscopy, about 6 months after surgery. Sequencing input: ileal tissue. The receptors were gathered from an adult with Crohn's disease.

This clone was seen once. The chain employs TRBV19 and TRBJ2-7, with 8 nucleotides matching TRBD1. Germline V gives CDR1 LNHDA, CDR2 SQIVND (reference sequence). V trimming: 5 bases; J trimming: 2 bases; junction bases outside the gene matches: 8. This CDR3 contains 15 residues. The CDR3 nucleotides read TGTGCCAGTAGTCCAGGGACAGGATCAACCTACGAGCAGTACGTC. Its protein product is CASSPGTGSTYEQYV.

This clone was found once. The chain combines TRBV10-1 with TRBJ1-5, with TRBD1 identical over 7 bases. V shed 9 bases and J 0 bases; nucleotides not matched to a gene: 8. Germline lookup yields CDR1 WNHNN and CDR2 SYGVQD (reference sequence). CDR3 size: 15 residues. The CDR3 sequence is CARKPGQISNQPQHF. CDR3 DNA: TGCGCCAGAAAACCGGGACAGATTAGCAATCAGCCCCAGCATTTT.

The chain joins TRBV7-2 to TRBJ1-5; tentatively, D is TRBD1 (5 bases). Trimming removed 0 bases at V and 7 bases at J, with 13 bases between. Per germline, CDR1 SGHTA and CDR2 FQGNSA. The CDR3 covers 15 residues. CDR3 residues: CASSLARRGDQPQHF. The CDR3 DNA reads TGTGCCAGCAGCTTAGCGCGTAGGGGTGACCAGCCCCAGCATTTT. The variable domain in full, with the rest retrieved from reference TRBV7-2 and TRBJ1-5, is GAGVSQSPSNKVTEKGKDVELRCDPISGHTALYWYRQSLGQGLEFLIYFQGNSAPDKSGLPSDRFSAERTGGSVSTLTIQRTQQEDSAVYLCASSLARRGDQPQHFGDGTRLSIL.

The V gene is TRBV4-1, the J gene TRBJ1-1; 7 nucleotides align to TRBD1. V shed 1 base, J shed 3 bases, and the junction held 8 bases outside the gene matches. Germline V gene data show CDR1 as MGHRA and CDR2 as YSYEKL. CDR3 length equals 16 residues. CDR3 region: CASSQGEGARDTEAFF. The DNA of the CDR3 is TGCGCCAGCAGCCAAGGAGAGGGGGCTAGGGACACTGAAGCTTTCTTT.

V usage is TRBV10-3 and J usage is TRBJ2-1, with D uncertain. Germline values: CDR1 ENHRY, CDR2 SYGVKD. Trimming left V 4 bases short and J 10 bases short, with 14 bases between. The CDR3 is made up of 13 amino acids. The CDR3 reads CAISGLDRREQFF. Written as DNA, the CDR3 is TGTGCCATCAGTGGGCTTGACCGGCGGGAGCAGTTCTTC.

This chain links TRBV14 with TRBJ2-7; 7 bases are a match to TRBD1. The CDR3 length is 14 residues. V dropped 0 bases and J dropped 6; count of bases not matched to a gene: 5. Germline CDR1 and CDR2: SGHDN and FVKESK. Here the CDR3 reads CASSQETGISEQYF. DNA for the CDR3: TGTGCCAGCAGCCAAGAGACAGGGATTAGCGAGCAGTACTTC. The entire variable domain, with the rest obtained from reference TRBV14 and TRBJ2-7, is as follows: EAGVTQFPSHSVIEKGQTVTLRCDPISGHDNLYWYRRVMGKEIKFLLHFVKESKQDESGMPNNRFLAERTGGTYSTLKVQPAELEDSGVYFCASSQETGISEQYFGPGTRLTVT.

The gene calls are TRBV28 and TRBJ1-1; D is unresolved. Trimming removed 5 bases from V and 5 bases from J, with 9 bases in between. The CDR3 totals 12 residues. Germline values: CDR1 MDHEN, CDR2 SYDVKM. CDR3 nucleotide sequence: TGTGCCAGCAGTCCACCGAGGACTGAAGCTTTCTTT. Its protein product is CASSPPRTEAFF.

This chain links TRBV7-8 with TRBJ1-1; unclear D gene. Germline assignment: CDR1 SGHVS and CDR2 FQNEAQ. The CDR3 spans 13 residues. Trimming took 2 bases from V and 5 from J, leaving 9 bases between them. The CDR3 loop is CASSLWEATEAFF. DNA of the CDR3: TGTGCCAGCAGCTTATGGGAGGCGACTGAAGCTTTCTTT.

This rearrangement joins TRBV28 to TRBJ2-3, with D possibly matching TRBD2 (6 bases). CDR1 is MDHEN, CDR2 SYDVKM, per germline. This CDR3 has 17 amino acids. V was shortened by 4 bases and J by 1 base, with 18 bases between the two germline ends. CDR3 sequence reads: CASSSGGDGAGTDTQYF. DNA for the CDR3: TGTGCCAGCAGTTCGGGCGGGGATGGCGCTGGCACAGATACGCAGTATTTT.

V is TRBV6-6 and J is TRBJ1-2, with 8 bases lining up with TRBD1. This CDR3 has 13 amino acids. CDR1 and CDR2 (germline): MNHNY, SVGAGI (reference sequence). The junction had 7 bases not matched to a gene; V was cut back by 6 bases and J by 7 bases. The CDR3 loop is CASSRGGTGGYTF. CDR3 nucleotide sequence: TGTGCCAGCAGCCGAGGGGGGACAGGTGGCTACACCTTC.

The chain couples TRBV6-5 to TRBJ2-7; no firm D call. Germline-derived CDR1 and CDR2 are MNHEY and SVGAGI. The length of the CDR3 is 16 residues. V lost 4 bases and J 2 bases, leaving 18 bases between the germline ends. CDR3: CASSSQHVLNPYEQYF. The CDR3 DNA follows: TGTGCCAGCAGTTCCCAACATGTTCTTAACCCCTACGAGCAGTACTTC.

The chain is built from TRBV5-6 and TRBJ2-2; possible D gene TRBD2, 6 bases. CDR3 length equals 15 residues. V was clipped by 4 bases and J by 4 bases, with 14 bases between them. Germline V gene lookup returns CDR1 SGHDT and CDR2 YYEEEE. CDR3 sequence reads: CASSLWAGSTGELFF. Here the CDR3 DNA reads TGTGCCAGCAGCCTCTGGGCGGGGTCCACCGGGGAGCTGTTTTTT.

The chain recombines TRBV5-8 with TRBJ1-5; 8 nucleotides agree with TRBD1. This CDR3 spans 15 amino acids. The V gene end was trimmed by 0 bases and the J gene end by 6 bases; junction bases not matched to a gene: 5. Looked up from germline, CDR1 is SGHTS and CDR2 is YDEGEE. For the CDR3, the DNA is TGTGCCAGCAGCTTGGCCAGGACAGGGCGTCAGCCCCAGCATTTT. This encodes CASSLARTGRQPQHF.